This TCR beta chain is from a study of blood T cell repertoires in COVID-19. Study-wide context: Samples taken during acute and convalescent COVID-19 were collected in the United States, Italy and Spain. Nucleic acid was either cDNA or gDNA, and it came from T cells, B-cell-depleted T cells, or PBMCs.

In the original analysis: Amplification with reference gene primers provided the estimates of nucleated cell counts. Clones were read by immunoSEQ multiplex PCR, and TCRdb kept only the in-frame ones, dropping some. V and J calls and clone size are copied from that table; D and trimming were computed from the DNA. The sample records about 210,000 clones, about 88% being singletons. CDR3 length equals 16 residues. The germline CDR1 and CDR2 sequences are SGHDT and YYEEEE. The ends lost 4 bases at V and 4 bases at J; junction bases unmatched: 9. Sequences were obtained from peripheral blood. The clonotype originates from a man aged 35-49 years with acute or convalescent COVID-19. The chain has TRBV5-6 and TRBJ1-3; TRBD1 aligns across 9 bases. The CDR3 loop reads CASSPRTGVSGNTIYF. The CDR3 DNA sequence: TGTGCCAGCAGCCCACGGACAGGGGTGTCCGGAAACACCATATATTTT.